This TCR beta chain originates from a study of blood T cell repertoires in COVID-19. The data were produced by immunoSEQ multiplex PCR, yet TCRdb's version contains in-frame clones alone and is incomplete. The data show some 160,000 clones, with more than 75% seen just once and 6.6% held by the top ten. Trimming took 2 bases from V and 6 from J; bases not matched to a gene: 5. This CDR3 comprises 15 residues. Per the germline V gene, CDR1 is SGHDT and CDR2 is YYEEEE. This chain connects TRBV5-6 to TRBJ1-6; 7 positions agree with TRBD1. Sequenced input: PBMCs or T cells enriched from blood (not recorded which). The clonotype was recovered from a woman in her 50s who had recovered from COVID-19. CDR3 bases: TGTGCCAGCAGCTTTTGGACAGGCTCTAATTCACCCCTCCACTTT. Its protein is CASSFWTGSNSPLHF.